This TCR beta chain originates from a study of CD8+CD57+ T cells in acquired aplastic anemia. The study profiled TCR beta VDJ and CDR3 using genomic DNA as template. TCRdb re-called the reads with MiXCR, one entry per CDR3 protein. The sample holds 150,000 or so distinct CDR3 sequences, around half seen once. The V gene's germline CDR1 is SGHDN and CDR2 FVKESK. V dropped 1 base and J dropped 4 bases, with 7 bases sitting between them. The CDR3 is 13 residues long. It was patients with CD8+CD57+ cell expansion by flow cytometry who were chosen for sequencing. The table lists this clonotype with many counts.

Sequenced material: sorted CD4+, CD8+, or CD8+CD57+ T cells (not recorded which) from PBMCs. This chain connects TRBV14 to TRBJ1-2; no clear D gene. The receptor was isolated from a human donor with aplastic anemia. The CDR3, as DNA: TGTGCCAGCAGCCAAGTCGGGAGCTATGGCTACACCTTC. The encoded protein is CASSQVGSYGYTF.